Listed below are T cell receptor beta chains from one sample, sequenced in a study of CD4 T cells in relation to SARS-CoV-2 and coronaviruses. Method: immunoSEQ multiplex PCR; TCRdb's copy keeps in-frame clones and lacks some. The sample contains under 25,000 clones, about 70% of which appear only once. No antigen has been assigned to these receptors. The sequenced material came from CD4+ T cells from PBMCs, cultured in vitro. The origin of the receptors is a human donor in good health. CDR3s include the opening cysteine and the closing phenylalanine or tryptophan. D genes are given only for firm matches. Rows may omit the clone size; those that give it use once, few, many or a size class.

j_call d_call clone_size v_call cdr3_length cdr3_nt cdr3_aa
TRBJ2-2 . . TRBV4-2 14 TGTGCCAGCAGCCTAGTAACCGACACCGGGGAGCTGTTTTTT CASSLVTDTGELFF
TRBJ1-5 . . TRBV19 15 TGTGCCAGTATTCTTGTTGCGGGAGGGGGTCAGCCCCAGCATTTT CASILVAGGGQPQHF
TRBJ2-6 . . TRBV3-1/TRBV3-2 15 TGTGCCAGCAGCCAAGATAGTACTGGGGCCAACGTCCTGACTTTC CASSQDSTGANVLTF
TRBJ1-1 . . TRBV5-1 11 TGCGCCAGCAACAGGAACACTGAAGCTTTCTTT CASNRNTEAFF
TRBJ2-1 TRBD2 . TRBV5-1 15 TGCGCCAGCAGCTTGGCTAGCGGGAGGGCCAATGAGCAGTTCTTC CASSLASGRANEQFF
TRBJ2-7 . . TRBV30 11 TGTGCCTGGAGTTTGGGCTACGAGCAGTACTTC CAWSLGYEQYF
TRBJ1-3 . . TRBV7-2 14 TGTGCCAGCAGCGCCCTTCCCGGGGGGGACACCATATATTTT CASSALPGGDTIYF
TRBJ1-5 TRBD1 few TRBV27 15 TGTGCCAGCAGTTCCCTCAGGGGGATCAATCAGCCCCAGCATTTT CASSSLRGINQPQHF
TRBJ2-3 TRBD2 few TRBV19 17 TGTGCCAGTAGTATAGAGGCCCCGGCTAGCGGGGTAGATACGCAGTATTTT CASSIEAPASGVDTQYF
TRBJ2-3 TRBD2 . TRBV9 16 TGTGCCAGCAGCCAAGAGGGACTAGCGTTCGCAGATACGCAGTATTTT CASSQEGLAFADTQYF
TRBJ1-1 TRBD1 . TRBV9 15 TGTGCCAGCAGCGCAGACAGGGAGGGGGCTAAAGTAGCTTTCTTT CASSADREGAKVAFF
TRBJ2-3 TRBD1 . TRBV5-6 14 TGTGCCAGCAGCCTGACAGGGATCACAGATACGCAGTATTTT CASSLTGITDTQYF
TRBJ2-5 TRBD1 . TRBV5-1 14 TGCGCCAGCAGCTCGGGGACAGGGGAGGAGACCCAGTACTTC CASSSGTGEETQYF
TRBJ2-7 . few TRBV4-3 13 TGCGCCAGCAGCCAAGAAACTTGGGGGGAGCAGTACTTC CASSQETWGEQYF
TRBJ1-5 . few TRBV7-9 14 TGTGCCAGCAGCCCCGGACAGCCCAATCAGCCCCAGCATTTT CASSPGQPNQPQHF
TRBJ1-3 TRBD1 . TRBV30 15 TGTGCCTGGAGCCGGGACAGCACCTCTGGAAACACCATATATTTT CAWSRDSTSGNTIYF